One sample yielded the 10 T cell receptor beta chains listed below, sequenced in a study of CD8 T cells in Susac syndrome. RNA was extracted with the RNeasy kit, and a quantity of roughly 0.5 to 1 ug was reverse transcribed using random hexamers. TCRdb reanalysed the immunoSEQ multiplex PCR reads using MiXCR and keeps one entry per CDR3 protein. The sample includes 150,000 to 200,000 distinct CDR3 sequences, about 95% of them seen just once. Input material: CD4+ T cells from PBMCs. The receptors shown here come from a human donor in good health.

V and J are TRBV29-1 and TRBJ1-2; 10 bases are a match to TRBD1. Germline loops: CDR1 SQVTM, CDR2 ANQGSEA. The CDR3 spans 12 residues. Here the CDR3 reads CSPGTGDYGYTF. The CDR3 nucleotides are TGCAGTCCCGGGACAGGGGACTATGGCTACACCTTC.

The gene calls are TRBV6-5 and TRBJ1-1; no clear D gene. Germline CDR1 reads MNHEY; CDR2 reads SVGAGI. CDR3 length: 13 residues. V gave up 4 bases and J gave up 3 bases, with 9 bases separating them. The CDR3 loop is CASSSPRHTEAFF. The CDR3 DNA follows: TGTGCCAGCAGTTCCCCGAGGCACACTGAAGCTTTCTTT.

The chain is built from TRBV12-3 or TRBV12-4 and TRBJ2-7, with 8 positions matching TRBD1. V shed 3 bases and J 6 bases; nucleotides not matched to a gene: 10. This CDR3 has 15 amino acids. The CDR3 reads CASSFLVAGGSEQYF. In nucleotides, the CDR3 is TGTGCCAGCAGTTTCCTGGTGGCAGGGGGCTCCGAGCAGTACTTC.

The chain joins TRBV2 to TRBJ2-6; 8 bases fit TRBD1. CDR3 length equals 15 residues. Germline loops: CDR1 SNHLY, CDR2 FYNNEI. With 6 bases clipped from V and 4 bases from J, the junction kept 5 bases outside the gene matches. The CDR3 region has the DNA TGTGCCAGCAGGGACAGGGTGTCAGGGGCCAACGTCCTGACTTTC. This sequence encodes CASRDRVSGANVLTF.

The V and J genes are TRBV4-2 and TRBJ2-5; D might be TRBD2 (6 bases). CDR3 size: 14 residues. Trimming left V 4 bases short and J 5 bases short, with 14 bases between. Germline lookup yields CDR1 LGHNA and CDR2 YNFKEQ. CDR3 residues: CASSLSGTLETQYF. CDR3 DNA: TGTGCCAGCAGCCTTTCCGGGACTTTGGAGACCCAGTACTTC.

This clonotype was counted once. This chain's CDR3 is CASSPRDRANEKLFF. The DNA for the CDR3 is TGTGCCAGCAGTCCCCGGGACAGGGCTAATGAAAAACTGTTTTTT. The chain is built from TRBV3-1 and TRBJ1-4, with 9 bases matching TRBD1. The CDR3 totals 15 residues. Trimming took 6 bases from V and 3 from J; bases not matched to a gene: 5. Per germline, CDR1 LGHDT and CDR2 YNNKEL (reference sequence).

This chain links TRBV7-8 with TRBJ2-1, with D perhaps being TRBD1 or TRBD2 (6 bases each). Trimming left V 0 bases short and J 2 bases short, with 11 bases between. CDR1 is SGHVS and CDR2 is FQNEAQ in the germline V gene. The CDR3 spans 16 residues. CDR3 residues: CASSLARGPPYNEQFF. The CDR3 nucleotides are TGTGCCAGCAGCTTAGCACGGGGGCCACCCTACAATGAGCAGTTCTTC.

The chain has TRBV27 and TRBJ2-6; D is perhaps TRBD1 (5 bases). V lost 5 bases, J lost 0 bases, and 14 bases lay in between. The CDR3 extends over 17 amino acids. The germline gives CDR1 MNHEY, CDR2 SMNVEV (reference sequence). CDR3 sequence: CASSPRVGNSGANVLTF. CDR3 sequence (DNA): TGTGCCAGCAGTCCCAGGGTTGGGAACTCTGGGGCCAACGTCCTGACTTTC.

The CDR3 nucleotides read TGTGCCAGCAGCTCCGGGGTCCATGAGCAGTTCTTC. Protein product: CASSSGVHEQFF. The chain uses TRBV28 and TRBJ2-1; D is perhaps TRBD2 (5 bases). The CDR3 consists of 12 residues. The germline gives CDR1 MDHEN, CDR2 SYDVKM. Trimming left V 6 bases short and J 8 bases short, with 11 bases between.

The chain is built from TRBV18 and TRBJ2-2, with 9 bases that match TRBD2. The CDR3 sequence is 16 residues long. V shed 2 bases, J shed 3 bases, and the junction held 4 bases outside the gene matches. Germline V gives CDR1 KGHSH, CDR2 LQKENI. CDR3 in DNA: TGTGCCAGCTCACCAGCTAGCGGGAAGGACACCGGGGAGCTGTTTTTT. It encodes CASSPASGKDTGELFF.